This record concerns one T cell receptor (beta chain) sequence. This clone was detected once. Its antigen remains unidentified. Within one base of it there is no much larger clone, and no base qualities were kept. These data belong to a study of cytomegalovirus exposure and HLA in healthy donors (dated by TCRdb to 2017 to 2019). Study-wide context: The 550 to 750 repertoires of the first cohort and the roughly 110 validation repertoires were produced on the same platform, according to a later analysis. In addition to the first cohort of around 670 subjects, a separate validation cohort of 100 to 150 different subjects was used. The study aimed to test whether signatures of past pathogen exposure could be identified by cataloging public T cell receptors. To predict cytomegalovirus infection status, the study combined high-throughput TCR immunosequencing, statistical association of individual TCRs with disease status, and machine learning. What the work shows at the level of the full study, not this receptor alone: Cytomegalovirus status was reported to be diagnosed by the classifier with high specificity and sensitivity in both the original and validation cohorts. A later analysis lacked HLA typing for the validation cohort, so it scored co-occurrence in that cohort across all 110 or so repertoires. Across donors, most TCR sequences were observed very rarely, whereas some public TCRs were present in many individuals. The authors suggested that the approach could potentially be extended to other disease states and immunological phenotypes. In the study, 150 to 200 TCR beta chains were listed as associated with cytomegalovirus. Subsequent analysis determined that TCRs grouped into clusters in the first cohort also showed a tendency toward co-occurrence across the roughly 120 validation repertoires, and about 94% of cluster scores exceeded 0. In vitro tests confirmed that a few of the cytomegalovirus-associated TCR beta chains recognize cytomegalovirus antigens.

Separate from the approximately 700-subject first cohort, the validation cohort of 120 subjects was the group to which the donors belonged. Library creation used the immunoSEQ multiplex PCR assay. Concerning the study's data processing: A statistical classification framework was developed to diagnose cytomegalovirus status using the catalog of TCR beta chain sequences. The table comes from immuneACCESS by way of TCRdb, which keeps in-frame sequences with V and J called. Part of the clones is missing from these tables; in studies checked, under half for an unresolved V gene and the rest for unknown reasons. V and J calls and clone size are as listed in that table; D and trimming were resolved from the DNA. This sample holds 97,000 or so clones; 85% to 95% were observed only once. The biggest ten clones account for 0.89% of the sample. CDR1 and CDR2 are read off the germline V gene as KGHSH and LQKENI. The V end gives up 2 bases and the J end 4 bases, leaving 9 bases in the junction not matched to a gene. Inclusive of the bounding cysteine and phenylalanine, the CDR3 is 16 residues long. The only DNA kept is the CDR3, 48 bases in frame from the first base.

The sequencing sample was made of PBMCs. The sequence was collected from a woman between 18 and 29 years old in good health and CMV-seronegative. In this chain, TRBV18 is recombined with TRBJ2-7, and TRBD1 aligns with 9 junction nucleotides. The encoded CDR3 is CASSPSIGTGRYEQYF. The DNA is TGTGCCAGCTCACCATCTATAGGGACAGGGAGATACGAGCAGTACTTC.